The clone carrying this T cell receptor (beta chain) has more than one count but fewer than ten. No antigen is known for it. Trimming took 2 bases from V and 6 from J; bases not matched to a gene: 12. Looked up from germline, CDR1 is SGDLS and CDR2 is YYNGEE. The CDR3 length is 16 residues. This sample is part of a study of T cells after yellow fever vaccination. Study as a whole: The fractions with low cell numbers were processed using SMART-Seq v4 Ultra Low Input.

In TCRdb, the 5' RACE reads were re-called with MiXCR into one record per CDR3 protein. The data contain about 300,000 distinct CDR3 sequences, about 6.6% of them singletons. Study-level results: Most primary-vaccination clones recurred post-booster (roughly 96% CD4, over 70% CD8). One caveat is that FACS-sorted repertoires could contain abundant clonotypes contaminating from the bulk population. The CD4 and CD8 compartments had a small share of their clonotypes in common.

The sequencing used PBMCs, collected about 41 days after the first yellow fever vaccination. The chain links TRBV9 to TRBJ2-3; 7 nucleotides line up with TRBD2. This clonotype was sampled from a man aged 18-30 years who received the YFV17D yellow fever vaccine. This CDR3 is CASSVFSSGVWDTQYF. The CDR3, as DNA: TGTGCCAGCAGCGTCTTCTCGAGCGGGGTATGGGATACGCAGTATTTT.